This T cell receptor beta chain was obtained from a study of memory CD4+ T cells and cytomegalovirus serostatus. Study in general: Healthy Belgian adult donors included several CMV-positive and some 24 CMV-negative people.

This CDR3 comprises 15 residues. The V gene's germline CDR1 is MNHEY and CDR2 SVGAGI. V lost 5 bases and J 3 bases, leaving 16 bases between the germline ends. Clones were sequenced by immunoSEQ multiplex PCR, and TCRdb holds only the in-frame ones, with some missing. The sample includes 45,000 to 60,000 clones, about 80% of them seen just once. Single viable CD3+CD4+CD8-CD45RO+ cells were sorted as the memory CD4+ T cells. Serostatus was set by detecting CMV pp150, pp28, p38, p52 IgG. CD4+ T cells were isolated by positive magnetic selection. This clone occurred a few times. The material sequenced was memory CD4+ T cells from blood. V and J are TRBV6-5 and TRBJ1-1, with D possibly TRBD1 on 5 matching bases. The receptor's source is an adult in good health and CMV-seropositive. The CDR3 region has the DNA TGTGCCAGCAGTGGCACGAGGGGTGATTACACTGAAGCTTTCTTT. As protein: CASSGTRGDYTEAFF.